This T cell receptor beta chain was captured in a study of blood T cell repertoires in COVID-19. TCRdb keeps only in-frame clones here, not all; method: immunoSEQ multiplex PCR. The sample shows 30,000 to 40,000 clones, more than 70% of them seen only once. The CDR3 has 17 residues. CDR1 is KGHSH and CDR2 is LQKENI in the germline V gene. V was trimmed by 2 bases and J by 0 bases, leaving 11 bases between them. The receptor was derived from an elderly man with active or convalescent COVID-19. The chain joins TRBV18 to TRBJ2-6, with D tentatively TRBD2 (6 bases). Input material: peripheral blood. In DNA, the CDR3 is TGTGCCAGCTCACCATCAGCGGGTACCTCTGGGGCCAACGTCCTGACTTTC. The encoded protein is CASSPSAGTSGANVLTF. The full variable domain, in which reference TRBV18 and TRBJ2-6 provide the parts outside the CDR3, is NAGVMQNPRHLVRRRGQEARLRCSPMKGHSHVYWYRQLPEEGLKFMVYLQKENIIDESGMPKERFSAEFPKEGPSILRIQQVVRGDSAAYFCASSPSAGTSGANVLTFGAGSRLTVL.